The present T cell receptor beta chain was sequenced within a study of beta chain features in type 1 diabetes. Study outcomes and limitations: When Type 1 diabetes patients were examined, their TCRB CDR3s proved moderately but significantly shorter in all four CD4+ subsets.

TCRB transcripts that were expressed got sequenced, as all of the isolated RNA had been reverse transcribed. Some clones are missing from TCRdb's copy, which holds only in-frame ones; the method was immunoSEQ multiplex PCR. The data hold approximately 120,000 clones, with approximately 37% observed a single time. Cell sorting via CD45RO/CCR7/CD25/CD127/CD95/CD27 was performed to obtain CD4+ naive, central memory, regulatory and stem cell-like memory cells. In regard to this clone: Its antigen is currently unknown.

This CDR3 has 12 amino acids. From germline, CDR1 is MGHDK and CDR2 SYGVNS. J gave up 9 bases and V 6 bases, and 5 bases lay outside the gene matches. This TCR was recovered from a woman aged 18-29 years in good health. The chain couples TRBV25-1 to TRBJ2-1; 7 bases align to TRBD1. The sequenced sample consisted of stem cell memory CD4+ T cells from blood. The CDR3 DNA reads TGTGCCAGCAGAAGGGGGCTTGGTGAGCAGTTCTTC. It specifies CASRRGLGEQFF.